This T cell receptor (beta chain) is from a study of shared clonotypes between healthy human individuals. Study-level points and caveats: Naive CD4 clonotypes were shared across a handful of donors at about 5.3%.

The material for each subset, its genomic DNA, was split evenly across several immunoSEQ plates. Per the study methods: ImmunoSEQ sequences covered only the junction and lacked quality scores; filtering therefore differed. Measured with immunoSEQ multiplex PCR; TCRdb has only the in-frame clones, and not every one. V and J calls plus clone size are reproduced from that table; the DNA served to infer D and trimming. The sample has under 2.5 million clones; 92% are singletons. This CDR3 region has 15 residues. The V end lost 6 bases, the J end lost 2 bases, and 15 bases lay between the germline ends. Germline V gene lookup returns CDR1 LNHDA and CDR2 SQIVND (reference sequence). As regards this clone: The target antigen is unknown.

Donors comprised healthy HIV-negative adults lacking recent acute infections or vaccinations. This chain uses TRBV19 with TRBJ2-3, with D maybe TRBD2 (5 bases). This sequence was found in a man aged 18-30 years in good health. Some clones in this sample may be carry-over from other donors' samples. The sample consisted of naive CD4+ T cells from PBMCs. Described subset: CD45RA+ positively selected. For the CDR3, the DNA is TGTGCCAGTAGGAGTCCACGGGATTACACAGATACGCAGTATTTT. Protein sequence: CASRSPRDYTDTQYF. The full variable domain, completed using reference TRBV19 and TRBJ2-3, is DGGITQSPKYLFRKEGQNVTLSCEQNLNHDAMYWYRQDPGQGLRLIYYSQIVNDFQKGDIAEGYSVSREKKESFPLTVTSAQKNPTAFYLCASRSPRDYTDTQYFGPGTRLTVL.